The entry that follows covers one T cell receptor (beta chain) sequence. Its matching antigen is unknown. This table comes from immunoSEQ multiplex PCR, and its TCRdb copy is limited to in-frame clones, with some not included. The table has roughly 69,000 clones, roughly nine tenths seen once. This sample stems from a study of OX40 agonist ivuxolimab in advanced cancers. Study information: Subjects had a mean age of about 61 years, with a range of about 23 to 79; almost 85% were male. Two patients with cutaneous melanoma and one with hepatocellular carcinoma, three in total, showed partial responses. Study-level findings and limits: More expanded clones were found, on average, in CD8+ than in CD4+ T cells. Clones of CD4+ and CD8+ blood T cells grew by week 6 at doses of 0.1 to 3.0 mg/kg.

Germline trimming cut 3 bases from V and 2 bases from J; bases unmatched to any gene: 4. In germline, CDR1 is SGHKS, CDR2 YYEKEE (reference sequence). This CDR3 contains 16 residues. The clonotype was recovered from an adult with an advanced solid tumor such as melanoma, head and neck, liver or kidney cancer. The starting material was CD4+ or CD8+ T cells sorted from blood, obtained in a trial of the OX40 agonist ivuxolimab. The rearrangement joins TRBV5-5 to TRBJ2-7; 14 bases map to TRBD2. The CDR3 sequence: CASSSGTSGRTYEQYF. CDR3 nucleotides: TGTGCCAGCAGCTCCGGGACTAGCGGGAGAACCTACGAGCAGTACTTC.